The 5 T cell receptor beta chains presented below share a single source sample, sequenced in a study of post-analysis software for immune sequencing data. General study findings and limits: Patients had higher frequencies than controls of roughly 5 TRBV segments, including TRBV5-6, TRBV5-1 and TRBV20-1.

Which antigens these TCRs recognize remains unknown. The authors incorporated unique molecular identifiers into the TCR beta cDNA libraries. TCRdb re-derived calls from the PCR reads in MiXCR, one entry per CDR3 protein. The table has 600,000 to 700,000 distinct CDR3 sequences, 59% seen once. The material sequenced was blood. The receptors originated from a girl aged 2-15 years with multiple sclerosis.

J is TRBJ2-3 and V is TRBV12-3 or TRBV12-4; D gene uncertain. V lost 4 bases, J lost 1 base, and 12 bases lay in between. The CDR3 loop spans 15 amino acids. CDR3 bases: TGTGCCAGCAGTTACACAGAGCTGGGCACAGATACGCAGTATTTT. Translating gives CASSYTELGTDTQYF.

The chain carries TRBV20-1 and TRBJ2-3; unclear D gene. Trimming took off 5 bases at V and 7 bases at J, with 10 bases between the two ends. Per the germline V gene, CDR1 is DFQATT and CDR2 is SNEGSKA (reference sequence). The CDR3 is made up of 11 amino acids. CDR3 coding DNA: TGCAGTGCTTCGACTCGGAATACGCAGTATTTT. Its protein is CSASTRNTQYF.

The chain links TRBV29-1 to TRBJ1-1; tentatively, D is TRBD1 (5 bases). Germline V lookup: CDR1 SQVTM, CDR2 ANQGSEA. V lost 7 bases to trimming and J lost 1 base, with 13 bases between them. This CDR3 has 13 residues. The DNA of the CDR3 is TGCAGCGCCAAAGCCGGACAGAACACTGAAGCTTTCTTT. Amino acid sequence: CSAKAGQNTEAFF.

As to this clonotype: A read error is likely, as this CDR3 ends without the conserved phenylalanine or tryptophan. V usage is TRBV10-3 and J usage is TRBJ1-2; maybe TRBD1 (5 bases). Germline CDR1 reads ENHRY; CDR2 reads SYGVKD. This CDR3 spans 15 amino acids. V lost 2 bases and J lost 4, with 14 bases in between. The CDR3 spells CAISEGAGSLYGYTI. DNA of the CDR3: TGTGCCATCAGTGAGGGGGCCGGCTCCCTCTATGGCTACACCATC.

The chain links TRBV20-1 to TRBJ2-1; tentative D call: TRBD1 (6 bases). From germline, CDR1 is DFQATT and CDR2 SNEGSKA (reference sequence). The V gene lost 6 bases and the J gene lost 0 bases, with 15 bases spanning the gap. This CDR3 is built from 15 residues. The chain's CDR3 is CSAAHRDISYNEQFF. In DNA form, the CDR3 reads TGCAGTGCGGCCCACCGGGACATCTCCTACAATGAGCAGTTCTTC.